One sample yielded the 6 T cell receptor beta chains listed below, sequenced in a study of graft-versus-host responses after intestinal transplantation. Their antigens remain unidentified. TCRdb's copy holds only in-frame clones and misses some; the assay was immunoSEQ multiplex PCR. This table holds about 89,000 clones, about 95% found once. The specimen was unstimulated CD4+ T cells sorted from spleen or lymph node cells, collected before transplant. The receptor set was obtained from a human donor who was the organ donor for an intestinal transplant.

Turning to this clone: One junction end does not reproduce the germline sequence, and a read error may be involved. The chain couples TRBV29-1 to TRBJ1-1; a weak D match, TRBD1 (6 bases). Germline CDR1 is SQVTM and CDR2 is ANQGSEA. CDR3 size: 13 residues. Written as DNA, the CDR3 is TGCAGCGTCGAAGGGGGGACCGGTACTGAAGCTTTCTTT. Translating gives CSVEGGTGTEAFF.

Only one count was recorded for this clone. The J gene is TRBJ2-3, the V gene TRBV6-6; 10 positions match TRBD1. The CDR3 extends over 16 amino acids. The germline gives CDR1 MNHNY, CDR2 SVGAGI (reference sequence). The trim removed 6 bases at V and 5 bases at J, leaving 11 bases unmatched. Here the CDR3 DNA reads TGTGCCAGCAGAGACAGGGGGCGCCAAGATGGAGATACGCAGTATTTT. Protein product: CASRDRGRQDGDTQYF.

The genes are TRBV9 and TRBJ2-3; D is possibly TRBD1 (5 bases). The CDR3 has 13 amino acids. The germline gives CDR1 SGDLS, CDR2 YYNGEE. Trimming removed 4 bases from V and 8 bases from J, with 14 bases in between. CDR3 protein: CASSPKQERTQYF. In DNA, the CDR3 is TGTGCCAGCAGCCCGAAACAGGAACGTACGCAGTATTTT.

The chain links TRBV19 to TRBJ1-5; TRBD1 is a possible D gene (5 bases). Germline CDR1 LNHDA, CDR2 SQIVND (reference sequence). There are 15 residues in the CDR3. Trimming cost V 3 bases and J 6 bases, with 15 bases left between them. The CDR3 DNA reads TGTGCCAGTAGTATTCCTACGGGGCAGGGTCAGCCCCAGCATTTT. Protein: CASSIPTGQGQPQHF.

The chain is built from TRBV6-5 and TRBJ1-5; D is uncertain. The CDR3 loop spans 15 amino acids. Germline lookup yields CDR1 MNHEY and CDR2 SVGAGI. V was clipped by 7 bases and J by 1 base, with 14 bases between them. CDR3 protein: CASMSGRTSNQPQHF. The DNA for the CDR3 is TGTGCCAGCATGTCCGGCAGAACAAGCAATCAGCCCCAGCATTTT.

The chain uses TRBV5-4 and TRBJ2-3; the match to TRBD1 covers 8 bases. The CDR3 consists of 15 residues. Germline loops: CDR1 SGHNT, CDR2 YYREEE (reference sequence). V shed 7 bases, J shed 3 bases, and the junction held 10 bases outside the gene matches. In DNA, the CDR3 is TGTGCCAGCCGACGACAGGGGTCGGGGACAGATACGCAGTATTTT. The encoded protein is CASRRQGSGTDTQYF.